The rows below give T cell receptor beta chains drawn from one sample of a study of post-analysis software for immune sequencing data. TCRdb reprocessed the PCR reads via MiXCR and lists one record per CDR3 protein. In the table there are about 820,000 distinct CDR3 sequences, roughly half of which are singletons. The specimen sequenced was blood. Source of these receptors: a girl under 18 with multiple sclerosis. The CDR3 runs from the conserved cysteine through the conserved F or W. A D gene is named only where the DNA matches it firmly. Clone size, where shown, is once, few, many, or a class for clones that have expanded.

cdr3_length: 14
v_call: TRBV11-2
clone_size: few
d_call: .
j_call: TRBJ2-7
cdr3_aa: CASSLGTNSYEQYF
cdr3_nt: TGCGCCAGCAGCCTGGGCACCAACTCCTACGAGCAGTACTTC

cdr3_length: 14
v_call: TRBV25-1
clone_size: .
d_call: .
j_call: TRBJ2-1
cdr3_aa: CASSEAGTYNEQFF
cdr3_nt: TGTGCCAGCAGTGAAGCGGGGACCTACAATGAGCAGTTCTTC

cdr3_length: 14
v_call: TRBV18
clone_size: .
d_call: TRBD1
j_call: TRBJ1-1
cdr3_aa: CASSPDRGSTEAFF
cdr3_nt: TGTGCCAGCTCACCCGACAGGGGTAGCACTGAAGCTTTCTTT

cdr3_length: 17
v_call: TRBV28
clone_size: .
d_call: TRBD2
j_call: TRBJ2-3
cdr3_aa: CASSFPAGVSLADTQYF
cdr3_nt: TGTGCCAGCAGTTTCCCAGCGGGAGTGTCGTTAGCAGATACGCAGTATTTT

cdr3_length: 16
v_call: TRBV29-1
clone_size: few
d_call: TRBD2
j_call: TRBJ2-1
cdr3_aa: CSVEKSLAGAYNEQFF
cdr3_nt: TGCAGCGTTGAAAAGAGCCTAGCGGGGGCCTACAATGAGCAGTTCTTC

cdr3_length: 19
v_call: TRBV7-9
clone_size: .
d_call: TRBD2
j_call: TRBJ2-1
cdr3_aa: CASSLVGLAGGLTYNEQFF
cdr3_nt: TGTGCCAGCAGCTTAGTGGGGCTAGCGGGGGGGCTAACCTACAATGAGCAGTTCTTC

cdr3_length: 14
v_call: TRBV27
clone_size: .
d_call: TRBD1
j_call: TRBJ1-6
cdr3_aa: CASRPGGSGSPLHF
cdr3_nt: TGTGCCAGCAGACCAGGGGGCTCGGGTTCACCCCTCCACTTT

cdr3_length: 15
v_call: TRBV6-6
clone_size: .
d_call: .
j_call: TRBJ2-1
cdr3_aa: CASSYSAGAYNEQFF
cdr3_nt: TGTGCCAGCAGTTACTCGGCAGGTGCATACAATGAGCAGTTCTTC

cdr3_length: 12
v_call: TRBV29-1
clone_size: few
d_call: .
j_call: TRBJ2-3
cdr3_aa: CSVAQDTDTQYF
cdr3_nt: TGCAGCGTTGCACAGGACACAGATACGCAGTATTTT

cdr3_length: 14
v_call: TRBV7-7
clone_size: .
d_call: .
j_call: TRBJ2-1
cdr3_aa: CASSPMGAYNEQFF
cdr3_nt: TGTGCCAGCAGCCCGATGGGGGCCTACAATGAGCAGTTCTTC

cdr3_length: 14
v_call: TRBV2
clone_size: .
d_call: .
j_call: TRBJ2-7
cdr3_aa: CASSRGTDSYEQYF
cdr3_nt: TGTGCCAGCAGTAGGGGGACGGACTCCTACGAGCAGTACTTC

cdr3_length: 17
v_call: TRBV6-5
clone_size: few
d_call: TRBD1
j_call: TRBJ2-5
cdr3_aa: CASSYLRAQGASETQYF
cdr3_nt: TGTGCCAGCAGTTACTTGAGGGCACAGGGGGCCAGTGAGACCCAGTACTTC

cdr3_length: 17
v_call: TRBV7-8
clone_size: .
d_call: TRBD2
j_call: TRBJ2-7
cdr3_aa: CASSVTGLAGGLYEQYF
cdr3_nt: TGTGCCAGCAGCGTAACGGGACTAGCGGGGGGGCTCTACGAGCAGTACTTC

cdr3_length: 12
v_call: TRBV9
clone_size: few
d_call: .
j_call: TRBJ2-2
cdr3_aa: CASSVAPGELFF
cdr3_nt: TGTGCCAGCAGCGTAGCTCCCGGGGAGCTGTTTTTT

cdr3_length: 16
v_call: TRBV29-1
clone_size: .
d_call: .
j_call: TRBJ2-1
cdr3_aa: CSVGARALSSYNEQFF
cdr3_nt: TGCAGCGTTGGGGCCAGGGCCCTCAGCTCCTACAACGAGCAGTTCTTC